The T cell receptor (beta chain) under discussion was sequenced for a study of CD8 T cells in ankylosing spondylitis. General observations from the study: Significantly higher representation of disease-linked clones was reported for matched ankylosing spondylitis synovial fluid. Some of these motif variants have turned up before, in reports on reactive arthritis synovial fluid and blood.

In regard to this clonotype: Its antigen remains unidentified.

Quantitative 5'-RACE with molecular barcodes produced the TCR beta libraries. TCRdb ran MiXCR on the 5' RACE reads and lists one entry per CDR3 protein. The table lists 250,000 to 350,000 distinct CDR3 sequences, about a fifth of them singletons. V lost 5 bases and J lost 8, with 13 bases in between. This CDR3 is built from 12 residues. Germline CDR1 and CDR2: DFQATT and SNEGSKA (reference sequence). Input material: blood, either unsorted or a sorted T cell fraction (not recorded which). The chain employs TRBV20-1 and TRBJ2-1; no clear D gene. This TCR came from a female donor with ankylosing spondylitis or in good health (not recorded which). The CDR3, as DNA: TGCAGTGCTGACTCTCGGGCCGATGAGCAGTTCTTC. Amino acids: CSADSRADEQFF.